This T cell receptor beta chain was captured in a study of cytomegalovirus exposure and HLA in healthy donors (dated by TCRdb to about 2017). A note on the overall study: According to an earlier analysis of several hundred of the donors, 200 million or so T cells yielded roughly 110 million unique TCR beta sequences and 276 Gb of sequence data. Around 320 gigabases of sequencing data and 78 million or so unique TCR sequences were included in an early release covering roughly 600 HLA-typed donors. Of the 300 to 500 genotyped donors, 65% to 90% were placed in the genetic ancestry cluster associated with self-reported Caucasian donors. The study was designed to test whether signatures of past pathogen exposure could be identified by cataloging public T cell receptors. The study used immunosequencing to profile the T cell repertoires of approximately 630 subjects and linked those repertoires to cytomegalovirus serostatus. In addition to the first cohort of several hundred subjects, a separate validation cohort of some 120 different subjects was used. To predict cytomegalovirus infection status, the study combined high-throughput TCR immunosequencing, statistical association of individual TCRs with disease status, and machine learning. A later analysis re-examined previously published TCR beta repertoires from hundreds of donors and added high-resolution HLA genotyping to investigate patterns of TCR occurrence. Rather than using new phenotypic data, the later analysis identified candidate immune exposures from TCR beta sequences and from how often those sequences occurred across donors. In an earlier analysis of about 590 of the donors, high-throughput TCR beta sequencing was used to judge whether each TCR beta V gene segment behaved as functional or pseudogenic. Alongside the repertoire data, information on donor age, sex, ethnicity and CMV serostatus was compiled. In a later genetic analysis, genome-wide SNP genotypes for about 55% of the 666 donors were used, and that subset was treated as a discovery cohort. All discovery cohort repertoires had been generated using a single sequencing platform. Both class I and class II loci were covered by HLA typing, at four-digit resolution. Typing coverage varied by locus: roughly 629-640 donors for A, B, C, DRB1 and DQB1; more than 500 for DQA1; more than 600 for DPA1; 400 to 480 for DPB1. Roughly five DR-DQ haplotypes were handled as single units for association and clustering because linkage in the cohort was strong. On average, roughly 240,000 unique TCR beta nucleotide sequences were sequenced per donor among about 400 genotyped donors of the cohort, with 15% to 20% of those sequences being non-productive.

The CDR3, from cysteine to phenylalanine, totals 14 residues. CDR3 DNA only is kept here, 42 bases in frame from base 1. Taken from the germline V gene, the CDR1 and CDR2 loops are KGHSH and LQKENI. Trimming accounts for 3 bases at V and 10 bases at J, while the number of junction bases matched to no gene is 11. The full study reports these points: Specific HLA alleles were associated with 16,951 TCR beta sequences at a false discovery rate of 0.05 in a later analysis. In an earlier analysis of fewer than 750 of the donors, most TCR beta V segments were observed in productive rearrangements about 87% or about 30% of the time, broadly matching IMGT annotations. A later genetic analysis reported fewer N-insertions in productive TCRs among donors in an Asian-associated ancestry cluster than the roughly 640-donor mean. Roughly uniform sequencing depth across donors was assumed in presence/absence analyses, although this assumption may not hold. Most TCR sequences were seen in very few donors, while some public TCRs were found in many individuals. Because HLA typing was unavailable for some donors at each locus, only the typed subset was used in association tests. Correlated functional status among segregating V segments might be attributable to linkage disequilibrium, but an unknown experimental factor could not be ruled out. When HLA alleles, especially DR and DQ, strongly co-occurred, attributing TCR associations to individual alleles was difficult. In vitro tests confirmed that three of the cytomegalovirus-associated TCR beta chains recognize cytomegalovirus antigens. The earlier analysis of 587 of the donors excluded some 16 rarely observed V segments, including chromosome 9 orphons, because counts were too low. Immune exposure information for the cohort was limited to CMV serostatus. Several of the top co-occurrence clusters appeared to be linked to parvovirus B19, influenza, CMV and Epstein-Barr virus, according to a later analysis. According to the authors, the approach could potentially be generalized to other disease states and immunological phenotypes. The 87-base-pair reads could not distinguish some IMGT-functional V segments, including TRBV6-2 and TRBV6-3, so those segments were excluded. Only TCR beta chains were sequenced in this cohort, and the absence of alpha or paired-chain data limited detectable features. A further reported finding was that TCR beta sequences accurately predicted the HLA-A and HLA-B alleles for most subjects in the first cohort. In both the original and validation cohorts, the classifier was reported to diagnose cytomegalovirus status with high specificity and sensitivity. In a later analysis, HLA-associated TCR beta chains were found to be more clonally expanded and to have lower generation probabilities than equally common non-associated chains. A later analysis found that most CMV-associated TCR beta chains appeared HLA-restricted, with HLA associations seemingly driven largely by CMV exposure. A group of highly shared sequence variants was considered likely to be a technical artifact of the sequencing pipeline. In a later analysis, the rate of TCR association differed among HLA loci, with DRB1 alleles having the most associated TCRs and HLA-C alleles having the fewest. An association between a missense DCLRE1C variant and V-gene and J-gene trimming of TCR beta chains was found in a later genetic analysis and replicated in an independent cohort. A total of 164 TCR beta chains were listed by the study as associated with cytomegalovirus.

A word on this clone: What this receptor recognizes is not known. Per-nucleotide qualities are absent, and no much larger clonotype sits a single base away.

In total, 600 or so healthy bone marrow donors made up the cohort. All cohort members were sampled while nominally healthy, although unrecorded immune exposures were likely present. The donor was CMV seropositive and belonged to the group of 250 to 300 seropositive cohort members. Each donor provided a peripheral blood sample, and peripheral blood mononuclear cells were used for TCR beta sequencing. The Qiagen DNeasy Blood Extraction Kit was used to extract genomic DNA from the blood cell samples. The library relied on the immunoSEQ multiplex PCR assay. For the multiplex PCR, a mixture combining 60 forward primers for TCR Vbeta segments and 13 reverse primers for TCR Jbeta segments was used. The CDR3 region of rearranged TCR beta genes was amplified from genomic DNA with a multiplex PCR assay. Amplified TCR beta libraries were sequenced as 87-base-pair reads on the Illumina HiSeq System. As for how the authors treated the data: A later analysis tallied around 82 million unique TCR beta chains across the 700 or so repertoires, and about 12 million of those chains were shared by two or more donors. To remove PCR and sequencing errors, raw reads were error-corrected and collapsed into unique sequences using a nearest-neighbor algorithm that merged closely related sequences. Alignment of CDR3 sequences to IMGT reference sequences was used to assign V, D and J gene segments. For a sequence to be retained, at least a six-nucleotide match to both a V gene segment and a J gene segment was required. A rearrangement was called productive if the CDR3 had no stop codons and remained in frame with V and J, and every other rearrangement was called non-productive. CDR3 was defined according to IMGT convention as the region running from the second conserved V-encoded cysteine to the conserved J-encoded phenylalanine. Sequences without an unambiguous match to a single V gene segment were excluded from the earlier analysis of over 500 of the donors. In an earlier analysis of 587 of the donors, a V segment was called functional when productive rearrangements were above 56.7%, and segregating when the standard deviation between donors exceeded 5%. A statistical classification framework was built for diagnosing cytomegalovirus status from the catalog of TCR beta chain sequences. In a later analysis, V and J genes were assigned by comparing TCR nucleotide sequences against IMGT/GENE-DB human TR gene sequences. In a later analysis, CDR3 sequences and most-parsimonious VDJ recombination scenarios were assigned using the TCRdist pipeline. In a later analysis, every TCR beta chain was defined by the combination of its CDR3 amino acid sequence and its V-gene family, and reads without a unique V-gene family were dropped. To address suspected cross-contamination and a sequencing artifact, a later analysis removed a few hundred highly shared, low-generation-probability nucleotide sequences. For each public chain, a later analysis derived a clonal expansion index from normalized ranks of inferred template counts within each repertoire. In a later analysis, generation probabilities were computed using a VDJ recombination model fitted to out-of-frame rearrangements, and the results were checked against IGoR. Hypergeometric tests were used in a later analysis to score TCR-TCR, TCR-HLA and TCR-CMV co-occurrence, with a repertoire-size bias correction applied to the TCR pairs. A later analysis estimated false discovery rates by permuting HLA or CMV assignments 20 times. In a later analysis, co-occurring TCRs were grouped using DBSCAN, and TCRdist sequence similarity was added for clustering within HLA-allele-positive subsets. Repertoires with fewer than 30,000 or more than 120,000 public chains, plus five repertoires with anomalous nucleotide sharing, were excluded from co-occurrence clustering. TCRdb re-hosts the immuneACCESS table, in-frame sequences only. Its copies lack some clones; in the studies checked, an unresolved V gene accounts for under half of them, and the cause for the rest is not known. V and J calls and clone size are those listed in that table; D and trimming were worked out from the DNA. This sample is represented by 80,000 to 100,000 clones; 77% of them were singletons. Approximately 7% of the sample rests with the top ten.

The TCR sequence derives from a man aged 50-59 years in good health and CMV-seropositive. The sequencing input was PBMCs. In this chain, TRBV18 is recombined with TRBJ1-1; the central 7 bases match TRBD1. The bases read TGTGCCAGCTCACCCCCGTCACTACAGGGGAGAGCTTTCTTT. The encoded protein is CASSPPSLQGRAFF.